Detailed here is one TCR beta chain. Trimming cost V 3 bases and J 9 bases, with 17 bases left between them. Per germline, CDR1 KGHSH and CDR2 LQKENI. The CDR3 extends over 14 amino acids. A multiplex PCR was run with 60 Vbeta primers and 13 Jbeta primers. TCRdb keeps only in-frame clones here, not all; method: immunoSEQ multiplex PCR. The sample has approximately 200,000 clones, around 79% seen once. This sample is part of a study of cytomegalovirus exposure and HLA in healthy donors. The TCR comes from a girl aged 10-17 years in good health and CMV-seropositive. The specimen was PBMCs. The chain has TRBV18 and TRBJ1-2; D might be TRBD1 (5 bases). The DNA of the CDR3 is TGTGCCAGCTCACCGTTCGACAGCGTATATCGCTACACCTTC. Its protein is CASSPFDSVYRYTF.